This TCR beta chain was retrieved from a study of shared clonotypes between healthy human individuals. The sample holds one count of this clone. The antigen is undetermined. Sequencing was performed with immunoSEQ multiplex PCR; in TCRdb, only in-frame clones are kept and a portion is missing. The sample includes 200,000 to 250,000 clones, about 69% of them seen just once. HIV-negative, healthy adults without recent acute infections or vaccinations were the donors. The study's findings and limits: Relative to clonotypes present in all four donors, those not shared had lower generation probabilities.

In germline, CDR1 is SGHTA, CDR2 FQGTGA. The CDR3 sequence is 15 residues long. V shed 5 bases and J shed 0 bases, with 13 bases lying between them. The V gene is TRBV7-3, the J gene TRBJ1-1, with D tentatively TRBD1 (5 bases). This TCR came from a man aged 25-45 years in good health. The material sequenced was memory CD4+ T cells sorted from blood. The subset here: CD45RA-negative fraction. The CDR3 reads CASSLMGLVNTEAFF. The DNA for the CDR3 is TGTGCCAGCAGCCTCATGGGGCTCGTGAACACTGAAGCTTTCTTT.